The 5 T cell receptor beta chains presented below share a single source sample, sequenced in a study of cytomegalovirus exposure and HLA in healthy donors. The PCR made use of 60 Vbeta and 13 Jbeta primers. Here immunoSEQ multiplex PCR was the method, and the copy in TCRdb shows in-frame clones only, minus some. The sample comprises some 110,000 clones, 60% to 85% of which are singletons, and 4.9% rests with the top ten. Sequenced input: PBMCs. These receptors were collected from a man in his fifties in good health and CMV-seropositive.

The CDR3 sequence: CASSFGPSGGNEQFF. CDR3 bases: TGTGCCAGCAGCTTTGGGCCTAGCGGGGGGAATGAGCAGTTCTTC. The chain has TRBV7-2 and TRBJ2-1, with 11 positions matching TRBD2. Germline CDR1 reads SGHTA; CDR2 reads FQGNSA. V shed 3 bases and J 7 bases; nucleotides not matched to a gene: 5. The CDR3 covers 15 residues.

This clone was counted between two and nine times. CDR3 DNA: TGCAGCGTTGTGGGCAGCATGAACACTGAAGCTTTCTTT. Translation gives CSVVGSMNTEAFF. The rearrangement uses TRBV29-1 and TRBJ1-1; D gene unclear. The ends were cut back, 4 bases at V and 0 bases at J, with 9 bases in the middle. Germline values: CDR1 SQVTM, CDR2 ANQGSEA. The CDR3 consists of 13 residues.

The chain links TRBV15 to TRBJ1-1; D remains unclear. This CDR3 has 13 residues. Trimming removed 2 bases at V and 10 bases at J, with 14 bases between. The V gene's germline CDR1 is LNHNV and CDR2 YYDKDF (reference sequence). DNA of the CDR3: TGTGCCACCAGCAGATCCCAACTCGCCCGAGCTTTCTTT. This codes for CATSRSQLARAFF.

This chain links TRBV7-3 with TRBJ2-5; TRBD2 aligns across 8 bases. This CDR3 comprises 15 residues. Trimming removed 0 bases from V and 4 bases from J; junction bases left unmatched: 4. Germline assignment: CDR1 SGHTA and CDR2 FQGTGA. CDR3 in amino acids: CASSLTRGAGETQYF. CDR3 sequence (DNA): TGTGCCAGCAGCTTAACGCGGGGGGCAGGAGAGACCCAGTACTTC.

The chain links TRBV5-4 to TRBJ2-2, with 13 bases fitting TRBD2. The germline CDR1 and CDR2 sequences are SGHNT and YYREEE (reference sequence). The CDR3 is made up of 15 amino acids. Trimming took 8 bases from V and 5 from J; bases not matched to a gene: 6. CDR3 sequence: CASGTSGRATGELFF. CDR3 nucleotide sequence: TGTGCCAGTGGTACTAGCGGGAGGGCTACCGGGGAGCTGTTTTTT.